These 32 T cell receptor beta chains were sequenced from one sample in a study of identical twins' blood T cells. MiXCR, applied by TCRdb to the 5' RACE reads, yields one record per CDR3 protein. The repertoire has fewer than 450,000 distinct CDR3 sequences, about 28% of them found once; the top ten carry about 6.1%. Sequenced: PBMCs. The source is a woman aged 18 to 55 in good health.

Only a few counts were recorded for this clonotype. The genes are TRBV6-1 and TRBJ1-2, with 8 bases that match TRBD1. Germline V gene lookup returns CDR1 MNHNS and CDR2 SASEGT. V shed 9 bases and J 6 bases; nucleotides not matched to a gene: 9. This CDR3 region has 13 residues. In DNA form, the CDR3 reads TGTGCCAGTTATCCCGGGACAGGAGATGGCTACACCTTC. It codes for CASYPGTGDGYTF.

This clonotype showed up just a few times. The CDR3 DNA is TGCAGTGCTAGAGATGGGGGTACGCACACTGAAGCTTTCTTT. It yields the protein CSARDGGTHTEAFF. The chain is built from TRBV20-1 and TRBJ1-1, with D perhaps TRBD1 (5 bases). V was shortened by 0 bases and J by 3 bases, with 11 bases between the two germline ends. The V gene's germline CDR1 is DFQATT and CDR2 SNEGSKA (reference sequence). The length of the CDR3 is 14 residues.

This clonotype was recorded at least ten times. The CDR3 is CASSTRGQGNTEAFF. CDR3 DNA sequence: TGTGCCAGTAGTACCCGCGGACAGGGGAACACTGAAGCTTTCTTT. V is TRBV19 and J is TRBJ1-1; 8 nucleotides align to TRBD1. Germline assignment: CDR1 LNHDA and CDR2 SQIVND (reference sequence). Trimming removed 4 bases from V and 1 base from J; junction bases left unmatched: 5. The CDR3 is made up of 15 amino acids.

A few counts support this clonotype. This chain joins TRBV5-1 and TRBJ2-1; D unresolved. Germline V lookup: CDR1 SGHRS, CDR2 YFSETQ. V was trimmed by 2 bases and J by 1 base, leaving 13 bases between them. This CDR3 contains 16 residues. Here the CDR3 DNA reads TGCGCCAGCAGCTTTCCCGTAGGGTCTTCCTACAATGAGCAGTTCTTC. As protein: CASSFPVGSSYNEQFF.

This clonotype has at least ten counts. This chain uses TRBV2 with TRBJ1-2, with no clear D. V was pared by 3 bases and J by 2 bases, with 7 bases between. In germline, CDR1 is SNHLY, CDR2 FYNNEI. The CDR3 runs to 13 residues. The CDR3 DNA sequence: TGTGCCAGCAGTGATGAGGTGAACTATGGCTACACCTTC. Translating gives CASSDEVNYGYTF. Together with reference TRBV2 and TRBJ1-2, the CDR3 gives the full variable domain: EPEVTQTPSHQVTQMGQEVILRCVPISNHLYFYWYRQILGQKVEFLVSFYNNEISEKSEIFDDQFSVERPDGSNFTLKIRSTKLEDSAMYFCASSDEVNYGYTFGSGTRLTVV.

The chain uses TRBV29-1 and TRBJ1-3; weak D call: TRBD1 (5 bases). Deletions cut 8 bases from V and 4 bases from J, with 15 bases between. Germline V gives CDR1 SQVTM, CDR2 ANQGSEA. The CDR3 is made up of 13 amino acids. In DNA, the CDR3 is TGCAGCTTCACGACAGCAATAGGAAACACCATATATTTT. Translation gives CSFTTAIGNTIYF. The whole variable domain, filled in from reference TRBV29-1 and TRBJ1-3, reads SAVISQKPSRDICQRGTSLTIQCQVDSQVTMMFWYRQQPGQSLTLIATANQGSEATYESGFVIDKFPISRPNLTFSTLTVSNMSPEDSSIYLCSFTTAIGNTIYFGEGSWLTVV.

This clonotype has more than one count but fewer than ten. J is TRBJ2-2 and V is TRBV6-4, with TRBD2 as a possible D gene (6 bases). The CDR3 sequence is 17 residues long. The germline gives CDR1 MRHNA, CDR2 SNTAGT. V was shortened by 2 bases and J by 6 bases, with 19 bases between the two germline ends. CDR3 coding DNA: TGTGCCAGCAGTGACCCGATTTCTGGGGGAGGTTCCGGGGAGCTGTTTTTT. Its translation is CASSDPISGGGSGELFF.

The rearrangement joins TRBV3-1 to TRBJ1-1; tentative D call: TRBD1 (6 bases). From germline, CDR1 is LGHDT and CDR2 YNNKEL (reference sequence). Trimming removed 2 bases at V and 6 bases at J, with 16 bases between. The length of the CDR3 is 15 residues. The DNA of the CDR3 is TGTGCCAGCAGCCAACTGGGACAACTGGCGCCTGAAGCTTTCTTT. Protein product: CASSQLGQLAPEAFF.

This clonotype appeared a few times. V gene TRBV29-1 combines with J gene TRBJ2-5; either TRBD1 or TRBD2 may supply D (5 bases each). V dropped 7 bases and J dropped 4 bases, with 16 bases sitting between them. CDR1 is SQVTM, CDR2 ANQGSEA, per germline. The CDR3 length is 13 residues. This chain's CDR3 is CSAQTERTETQYF. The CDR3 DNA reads TGCAGCGCCCAGACAGAGCGGACAGAGACCCAGTACTTC.

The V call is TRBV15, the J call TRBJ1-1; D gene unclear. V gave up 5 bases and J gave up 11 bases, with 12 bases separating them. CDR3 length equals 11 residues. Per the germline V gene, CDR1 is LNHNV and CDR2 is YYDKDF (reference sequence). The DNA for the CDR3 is TGTGCCACCAGCGGCCCAAGTCGGGCTTTCTTT. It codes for CATSGPSRAFF.

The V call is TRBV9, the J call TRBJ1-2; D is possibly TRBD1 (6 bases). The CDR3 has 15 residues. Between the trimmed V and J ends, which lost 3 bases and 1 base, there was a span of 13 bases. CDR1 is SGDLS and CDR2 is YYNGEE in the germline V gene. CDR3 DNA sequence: TGTGCCAGCAGCGAAACGGGGGCGAGTAACTATGGCTACACCTTC. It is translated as CASSETGASNYGYTF.

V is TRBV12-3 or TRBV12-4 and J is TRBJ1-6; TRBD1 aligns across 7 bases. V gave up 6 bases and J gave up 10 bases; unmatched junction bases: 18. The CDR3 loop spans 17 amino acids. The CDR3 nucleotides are TGTGCCAGCAGCCCTTTGTCAGGATCGACAGGGATATCACCCCTCCACTTT. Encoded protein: CASSPLSGSTGISPLHF.

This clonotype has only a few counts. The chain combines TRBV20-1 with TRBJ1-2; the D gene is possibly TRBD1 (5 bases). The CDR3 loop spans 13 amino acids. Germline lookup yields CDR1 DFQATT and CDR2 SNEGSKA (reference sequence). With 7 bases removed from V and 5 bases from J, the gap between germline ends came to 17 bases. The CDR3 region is CSVPDGGEYGYTF. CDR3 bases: TGCAGTGTTCCGGACGGGGGGGAATATGGCTACACCTTC.

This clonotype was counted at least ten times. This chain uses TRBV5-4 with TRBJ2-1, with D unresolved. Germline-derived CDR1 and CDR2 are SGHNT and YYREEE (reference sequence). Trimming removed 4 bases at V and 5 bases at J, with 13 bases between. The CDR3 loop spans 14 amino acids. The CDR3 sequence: CASSRTYTNNEQFF. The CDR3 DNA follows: TGTGCCAGCAGCCGTACTTACACAAACAATGAGCAGTTCTTC. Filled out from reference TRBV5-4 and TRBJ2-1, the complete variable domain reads ETGVTQSPTHLIKTRGQQVTLRCSSQSGHNTVSWYQQALGQGPQFIFQYYREEENGRGNFPPRFSGLQFPNYSSELNVNALELDDSALYLCASSRTYTNNEQFFGPGTRLTVL.

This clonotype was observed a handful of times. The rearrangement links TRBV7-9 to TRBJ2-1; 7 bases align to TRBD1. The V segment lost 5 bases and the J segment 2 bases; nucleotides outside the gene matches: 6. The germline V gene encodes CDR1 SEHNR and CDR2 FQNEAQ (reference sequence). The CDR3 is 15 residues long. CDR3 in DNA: TGTGCCAGCAGCCGAGGACAGGCCGCCTACAATGAGCAGTTCTTC. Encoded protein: CASSRGQAAYNEQFF.

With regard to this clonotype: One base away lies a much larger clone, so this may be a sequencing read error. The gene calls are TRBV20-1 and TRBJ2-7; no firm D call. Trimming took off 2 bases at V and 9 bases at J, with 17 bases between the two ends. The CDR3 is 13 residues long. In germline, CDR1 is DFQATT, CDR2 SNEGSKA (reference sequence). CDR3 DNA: TGCAGTGCTAGAAAAGCAATGATGGACGTGCAGTACTTC. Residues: CSARKAMMDVQYF.

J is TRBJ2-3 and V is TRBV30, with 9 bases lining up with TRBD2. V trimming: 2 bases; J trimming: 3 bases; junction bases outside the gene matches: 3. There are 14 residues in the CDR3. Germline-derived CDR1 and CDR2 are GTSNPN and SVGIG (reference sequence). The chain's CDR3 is CAWSMTSGTDTQYF. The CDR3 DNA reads TGTGCCTGGAGTATGACTAGCGGAACAGATACGCAGTATTTT.

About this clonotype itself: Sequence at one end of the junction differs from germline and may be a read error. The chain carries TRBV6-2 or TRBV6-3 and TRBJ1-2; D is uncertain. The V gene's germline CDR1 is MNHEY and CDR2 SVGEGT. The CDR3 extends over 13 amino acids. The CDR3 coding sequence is TGTGCCAGCGGAACAGTGTCGAACTACGGCTACACCTTC. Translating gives CASGTVSNYGYTF.

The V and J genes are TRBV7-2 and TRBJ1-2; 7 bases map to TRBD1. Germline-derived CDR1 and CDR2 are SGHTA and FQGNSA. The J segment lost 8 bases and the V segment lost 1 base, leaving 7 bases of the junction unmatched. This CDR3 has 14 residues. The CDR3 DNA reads TGTGCCAGCAGCTTAGGAGACAGGGTAGAAGGCTACACCTTC. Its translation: CASSLGDRVEGYTF.

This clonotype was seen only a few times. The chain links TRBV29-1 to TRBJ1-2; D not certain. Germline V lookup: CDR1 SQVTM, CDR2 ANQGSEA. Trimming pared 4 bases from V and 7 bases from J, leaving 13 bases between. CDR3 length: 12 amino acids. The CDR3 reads CSVVTTPGGYTF. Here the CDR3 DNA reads TGCAGCGTTGTGACGACGCCCGGTGGCTACACCTTC. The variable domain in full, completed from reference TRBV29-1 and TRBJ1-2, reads SAVISQKPSRDICQRGTSLTIQCQVDSQVTMMFWYRQQPGQSLTLIATANQGSEATYESGFVIDKFPISRPNLTFSTLTVSNMSPEDSSIYLCSVVTTPGGYTFGSGTRLTVV.

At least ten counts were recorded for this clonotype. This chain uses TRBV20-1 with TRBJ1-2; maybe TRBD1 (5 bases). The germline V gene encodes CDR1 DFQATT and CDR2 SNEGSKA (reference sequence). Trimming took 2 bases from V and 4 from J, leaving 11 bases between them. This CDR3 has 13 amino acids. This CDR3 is CSARPQGTYGYTF. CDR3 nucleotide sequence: TGCAGTGCTAGACCCCAGGGTACCTATGGCTACACCTTC.

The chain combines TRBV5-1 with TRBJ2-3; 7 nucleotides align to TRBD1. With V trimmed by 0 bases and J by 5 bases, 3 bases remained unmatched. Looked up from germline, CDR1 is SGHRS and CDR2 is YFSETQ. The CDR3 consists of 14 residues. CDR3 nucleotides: TGCGCCAGCAGCTTGGCCAACAGGGGAGATACGCAGTATTTT. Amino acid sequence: CASSLANRGDTQYF.

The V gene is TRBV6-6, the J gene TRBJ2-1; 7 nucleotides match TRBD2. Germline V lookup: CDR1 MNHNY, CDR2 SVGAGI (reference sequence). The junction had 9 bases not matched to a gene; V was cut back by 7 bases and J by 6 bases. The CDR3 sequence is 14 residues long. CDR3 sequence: CASTYGGGGNEQFF. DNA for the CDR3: TGTGCCAGCACCTACGGTGGCGGGGGCAATGAGCAGTTCTTC.

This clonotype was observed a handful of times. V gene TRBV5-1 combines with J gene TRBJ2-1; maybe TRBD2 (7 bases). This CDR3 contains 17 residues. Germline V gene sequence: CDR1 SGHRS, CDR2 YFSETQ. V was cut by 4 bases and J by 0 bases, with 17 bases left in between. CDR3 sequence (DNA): TGCGCCAGCAGCCTTACGGGGGGCCCCAGCTCCTACAATGAGCAGTTCTTC. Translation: CASSLTGGPSSYNEQFF. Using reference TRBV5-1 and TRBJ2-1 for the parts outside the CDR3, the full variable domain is KAGVTQTPRYLIKTRGQQVTLSCSPISGHRSVSWYQQTPGQGLQFLFEYFSETQRNKGNFPGRFSGRQFSNSRSEMNVSTLELGDSALYLCASSLTGGPSSYNEQFFGPGTRLTVL.

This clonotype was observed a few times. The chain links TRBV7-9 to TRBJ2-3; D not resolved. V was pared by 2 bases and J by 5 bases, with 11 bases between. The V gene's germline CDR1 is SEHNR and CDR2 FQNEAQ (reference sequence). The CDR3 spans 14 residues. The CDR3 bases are TGTGCCAGCAGCTTATTCGCAGGCGGAGATACGCAGTATTTT. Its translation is CASSLFAGGDTQYF.

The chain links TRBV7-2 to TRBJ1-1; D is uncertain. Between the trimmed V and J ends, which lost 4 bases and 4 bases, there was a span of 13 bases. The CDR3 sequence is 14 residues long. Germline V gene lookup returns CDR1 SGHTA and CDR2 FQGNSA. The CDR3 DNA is TGTGCCAGCAGCTCAGCGGGATCAAGCACTGAAGCTTTCTTT. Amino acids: CASSSAGSSTEAFF. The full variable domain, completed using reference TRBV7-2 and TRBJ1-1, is GAGVSQSPSNKVTEKGKDVELRCDPISGHTALYWYRQSLGQGLEFLIYFQGNSAPDKSGLPSDRFSAERTGGSVSTLTIQRTQQEDSAVYLCASSSAGSSTEAFFGQGTRLTVV.

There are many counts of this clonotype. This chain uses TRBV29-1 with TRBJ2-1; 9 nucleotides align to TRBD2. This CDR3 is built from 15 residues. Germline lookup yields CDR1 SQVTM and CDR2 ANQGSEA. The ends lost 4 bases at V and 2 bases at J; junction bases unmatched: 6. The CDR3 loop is CSVVGREGAYNEQFF. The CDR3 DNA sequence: TGCAGCGTTGTAGGGCGGGAGGGTGCCTACAATGAGCAGTTCTTC.

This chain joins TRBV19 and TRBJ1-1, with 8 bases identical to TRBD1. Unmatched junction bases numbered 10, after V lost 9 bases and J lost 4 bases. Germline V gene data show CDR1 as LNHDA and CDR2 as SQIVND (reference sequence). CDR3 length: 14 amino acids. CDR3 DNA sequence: TGTGCCAGCCAGCTGACAGGGGTTGTCACTGAAGCTTTCTTT. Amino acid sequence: CASQLTGVVTEAFF.

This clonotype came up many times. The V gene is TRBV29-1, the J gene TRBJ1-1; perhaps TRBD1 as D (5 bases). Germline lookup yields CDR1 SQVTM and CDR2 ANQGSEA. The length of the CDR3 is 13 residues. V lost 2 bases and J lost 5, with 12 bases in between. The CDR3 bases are TGCAGCGTTGAACGGGGGTCGGGGACTGAAGCTTTCTTT. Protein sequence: CSVERGSGTEAFF.

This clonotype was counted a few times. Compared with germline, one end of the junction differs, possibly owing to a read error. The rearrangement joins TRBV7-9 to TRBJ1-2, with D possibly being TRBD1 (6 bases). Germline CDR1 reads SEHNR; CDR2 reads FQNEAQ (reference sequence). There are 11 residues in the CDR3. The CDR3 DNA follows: TGTGCCAGCAGCTTGCGGGGACATCTTCTTTTC. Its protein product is CASSLRGHLLF.

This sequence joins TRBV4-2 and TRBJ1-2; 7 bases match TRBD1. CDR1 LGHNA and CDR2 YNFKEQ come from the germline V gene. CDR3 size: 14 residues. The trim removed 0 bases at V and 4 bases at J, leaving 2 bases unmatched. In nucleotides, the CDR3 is TGTGCCAGCAGCCAAGATACAGGGGCCTATGGCTACACCTTC. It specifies CASSQDTGAYGYTF.

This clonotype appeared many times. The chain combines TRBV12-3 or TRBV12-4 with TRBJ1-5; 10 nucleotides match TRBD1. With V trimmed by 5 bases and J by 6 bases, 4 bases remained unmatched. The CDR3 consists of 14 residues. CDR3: CASSPGTGVQPQHF. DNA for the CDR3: TGTGCCAGCAGTCCCGGGACAGGGGTTCAGCCCCAGCATTTT.